This TCR beta chain was retrieved from a study of T cells in Graves' hyperthyroidism and ophthalmopathy. Authors of the study amplified TCR beta CDR3 regions from RNA transcripts. The HTBI set primed first-round TCR CDR3 RT-PCR. TCRdb reanalysed the multiplex PCR reads using MiXCR and keeps one entry per CDR3 protein. The table has approximately 400,000 distinct CDR3 sequences, 15% to 19% seen once. The table lists this clonotype with many counts. This TCR was sampled from a woman aged 18-29 years with Graves' hyperthyroidism. Sequenced: blood.

This CDR3 is CASNDRKIYGYTF. CDR3 DNA sequence: TGTGCCAGTAACGACAGGAAAATCTATGGCTACACCTTC. The rearrangement uses TRBV19 and TRBJ1-2, with D perhaps matching TRBD1 (6 bases). The ends were cut back, 7 bases at V and 4 bases at J, with 13 bases in the middle. This CDR3 contains 13 residues. Germline lookup yields CDR1 LNHDA and CDR2 SQIVND (reference sequence). The full variable domain, in which reference TRBV19 and TRBJ1-2 provide the parts outside the CDR3, is DGGITQSPKYLFRKEGQNVTLSCEQNLNHDAMYWYRQDPGQGLRLIYYSQIVNDFQKGDIAEGYSVSREKKESFPLTVTSAQKNPTAFYLCASNDRKIYGYTFGSGTRLTVV.